This TCR beta chain was sequenced during a study of blood T cell repertoires in COVID-19. In the study overall: The United States, Italy and Spain supplied acute and convalescent COVID-19 samples.

Those enrolled in Seattle joined during active infection and were followed longitudinally afterward. This CDR3 is built from 17 residues. The V end lost 5 bases, the J end lost 4 bases, and 23 bases lay between the germline ends. Germline CDR1 MDHEN, CDR2 SYDVKM. This clone was seen a single time. Authors' data handling: For nucleated cells, counts were estimated from reference gene primer amplification. Only in-frame clones appear in the TCRdb table, and some are missing; sequencing was by immunoSEQ multiplex PCR. The V and J calls and the clone size are those of that table, but D and trimming were determined from the DNA. The sample yields roughly 310,000 clones, 75% to 90% seen once.

Source material: peripheral blood. J is TRBJ1-2 and V is TRBV28; unclear D gene. The clonotype was recovered from a woman aged 25 to 45 with COVID-19, enrolled during active disease. DNA of the CDR3: TGTGCCAGCAGTAATACCCCCTCCGGAGTTAATTCCTATGGCTACACCTTC. Translated, it gives CASSNTPSGVNSYGYTF.